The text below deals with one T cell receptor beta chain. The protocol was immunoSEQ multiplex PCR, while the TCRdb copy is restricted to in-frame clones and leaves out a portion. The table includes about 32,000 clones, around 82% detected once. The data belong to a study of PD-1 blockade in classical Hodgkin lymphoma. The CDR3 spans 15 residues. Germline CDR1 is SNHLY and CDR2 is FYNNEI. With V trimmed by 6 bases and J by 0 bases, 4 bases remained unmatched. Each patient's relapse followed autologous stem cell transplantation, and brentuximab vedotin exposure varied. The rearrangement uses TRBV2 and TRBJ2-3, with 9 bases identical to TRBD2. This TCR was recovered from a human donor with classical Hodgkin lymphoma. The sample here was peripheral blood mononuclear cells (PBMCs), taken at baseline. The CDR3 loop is CASSYSGGSTDTQYF. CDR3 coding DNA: TGTGCCAGCAGCTATAGCGGGGGAAGCACAGATACGCAGTATTTT.